The 24 T cell receptor beta chains in this list originate from one sample, sequenced in a study of blood T cells in healthy people across ages (dated by TCRdb to the mid-2010s). The library was produced with 5' RACE. The listed sequencing device is Illumina HiSeq 2500. A second PCR of roughly 7 to 11 cycles was run with a J-beta primer mix and a sample-barcoded 5' primer. TCRdb's own reprocessing of the public reads used fastp at Q25 and MiXCR and kept productive beta chains. Every distinct CDR3 protein forms one entry, paired with its most common genes and DNA. The sample table shows 700,000 to 800,000 distinct CDR3 sequences, and around 40% are seen once. The ten largest clones add up to 20% to 25% of the sample. The sample taken for sequencing was blood. Receptors were obtained from a woman aged 55-70 years in good health.

This clonotype occurred once. The J gene is TRBJ2-7, the V gene TRBV7-9; tentative D call: TRBD1 (6 bases). From germline, CDR1 is SEHNR and CDR2 FQNEAQ (reference sequence). This CDR3 is 13 amino acids long. V was pared by 5 bases and J by 2 bases, with 10 bases between. CDR3 sequence (DNA): TGTGCCAGCAGCCCGGACAGCGCCTACGAGCAGTACTTC. It codes for CASSPDSAYEQYF.

On this clonotype: A junction boundary mismatches the germline segment, possibly from a read error. The chain recombines TRBV20-1 with TRBJ2-7, with TRBD1 matching 7 bases. CDR3 size: 12 residues. Germline CDR1 reads DFQATT; CDR2 reads SNEGSKA (reference sequence). The CDR3 here is CSGDRVSHEQYF. The CDR3 bases are TGCAGTGGAGACAGGGTCTCCCACGAGCAGTACTTC.

The sample holds a few counts of this clonotype. The V and J genes are TRBV6-5 and TRBJ2-3; no definite D call. The V end lost 0 bases, the J end lost 5 bases, and 15 bases lay between the germline ends. Germline V lookup: CDR1 MNHEY, CDR2 SVGAGI. The CDR3 sequence is 16 residues long. CDR3 in amino acids: CASSYSNLGGRDTQYF. The DNA of the CDR3 is TGTGCCAGCAGTTACTCGAATCTCGGCGGAAGAGATACGCAGTATTTT.

Note on this clonotype: Being one base from a much bigger clone, this may be a read error. The J gene is TRBJ1-1, the V gene TRBV5-8; 7 nucleotides align to TRBD1. V gave up 8 bases and J gave up 1 base; unmatched junction bases: 8. This CDR3 is built from 14 residues. The V gene's germline CDR1 is SGHTS and CDR2 YDEGEE. CDR3: CARSQRDRNTEAFF. The CDR3, as DNA: TGTGCCAGAAGCCAAAGGGACAGGAACACTGAAGCTTTCTTT.

This chain joins TRBV9 and TRBJ2-1; D unclear. The closer fit of TRBJ2-7 to the DNA end suggests the J call may be wrong. The CDR3 is made up of 15 amino acids. Germline V gene data show CDR1 as SGDLS and CDR2 as YYNGEE. The CDR3 sequence: CASSVGTVSYNEQYF. Here the CDR3 DNA reads TGTGCCAGCAGCGTAGGAACTGTATCCTACAATGAGCAGTACTTC.

The rearrangement uses TRBV29-1 and TRBJ1-1; tentatively, D is TRBD1 (5 bases). Trimming stripped 2 bases from V and 3 bases from J, with 13 bases between. This CDR3 is built from 14 residues. Germline V gives CDR1 SQVTM, CDR2 ANQGSEA. This CDR3 is CSVESSGSYTEAFF. DNA for the CDR3: TGCAGCGTTGAATCCTCAGGGAGTTACACTGAAGCTTTCTTT. Supplemented by reference TRBV29-1 and TRBJ1-1, the full variable domain reads SAVISQKPSRDICQRGTSLTIQCQVDSQVTMMFWYRQQPGQSLTLIATANQGSEATYESGFVIDKFPISRPNLTFSTLTVSNMSPEDSSIYLCSVESSGSYTEAFFGQGTRLTVV.

The rearrangement links TRBV10-2 to TRBJ2-5; 10 bases line up with TRBD2. The CDR3 runs to 14 residues. Germline CDR1 is WSHSY and CDR2 is SAAADI. V lost 7 bases to trimming and J lost 1 base; unmatched junction nucleotides: 3. The CDR3 protein is CASISGGSQETQYF. As DNA, the CDR3 is TGCGCCAGCATTAGCGGGGGGTCCCAAGAGACCCAGTACTTC.

This clonotype was seen many times. V gene TRBV24-1 combines with J gene TRBJ2-5; tentatively, D is TRBD1 or TRBD2 (5 bases each). CDR1 KGHDR and CDR2 SFDVKD come from the germline V gene. The germline V and J ends were trimmed by 0 bases and 2 bases, with 12 bases remaining between them. The CDR3 sequence is 16 residues long. CDR3 loop: CATSDLVQGGQETQYF. DNA of the CDR3: TGTGCCACCAGTGATTTGGTTCAGGGCGGGCAAGAGACCCAGTACTTC.

Details on this clonotype: A junction boundary mismatches the germline segment, possibly from a read error. The rearrangement uses TRBV5-1 and TRBJ2-7, with D unclear. This CDR3 region has 12 residues. Germline assignment: CDR1 SGHRS and CDR2 YFSETQ. The CDR3 is CASGLAGYEQYF. The CDR3 DNA is TGCGCCAGCGGCTTGGCAGGATACGAGCAGTACTTC.

There are a few counts of this clonotype. The rearrangement joins TRBV7-3 to TRBJ2-1; either TRBD1 or TRBD2 may supply D (7 bases each). The CDR3 length is 21 residues. From germline, CDR1 is SGHTA and CDR2 FQGTGA. The V gene lost 4 bases and the J gene lost 1 base, with 29 bases spanning the gap. The CDR3 sequence: CASSSPSGQPTGRGSYNEQFF. CDR3 DNA: TGTGCCAGCAGCTCCCCCTCGGGACAGCCAACAGGGCGGGGGTCCTACAATGAGCAGTTCTTC.

This clonotype turned up a few times. This chain joins TRBV6-2 or TRBV6-3 and TRBJ1-2; 9 positions agree with TRBD1. This CDR3 spans 14 amino acids. The ends lost 5 bases at V and 6 bases at J; junction bases unmatched: 7. The germline CDR1 and CDR2 sequences are MNHEY and SVGEGT. Here the CDR3 reads CASSDWDRVDGYTF. The CDR3 DNA sequence: TGTGCCAGCAGTGACTGGGACAGGGTGGATGGCTACACCTTC.

Remarks on this clonotype: This may stem from a read error, because a much larger clone lies one nucleotide away. V is TRBV29-1 and J is TRBJ2-1, with D possibly matching TRBD1 (6 bases). The length of the CDR3 is 14 residues. Trimming stripped 4 bases from V and 10 bases from J, with 20 bases between. In germline, CDR1 is SQVTM, CDR2 ANQGSEA. The CDR3 DNA sequence: TGCAGCGTTGGCGACATACAGGGCGCCTACGAGCAGTTCTTC. It encodes CSVGDIQGAYEQFF.

The V gene is TRBV11-2, the J gene TRBJ1-2; no definite D call. Germline CDR1 reads SGHAT; CDR2 reads FQNNGV. The CDR3 has 15 residues. V shed 0 bases and J shed 3 bases, with 11 bases lying between them. The CDR3 loop reads CASSLESARDYGYTF. The CDR3 region has the DNA TGTGCCAGCAGCTTAGAATCTGCACGGGACTATGGCTACACCTTC.

This clonotype was seen a handful of times. This sequence joins TRBV6-6 and TRBJ2-7, with 7 nucleotides matching TRBD2. Unmatched junction bases numbered 9, after V lost 6 bases and J lost 4 bases. Germline assignment: CDR1 MNHNY and CDR2 SVGAGI (reference sequence). The CDR3 length is 14 residues. The CDR3 nucleotides are TGTGCCAGCAGGGATGCGGGAGCCGGGTACGAGCAGTACTTC. Translation gives CASRDAGAGYEQYF.

This clonotype was detected only a few times. This rearrangement joins TRBV3-1 to TRBJ1-2; no clear D gene. The CDR3 has 12 amino acids. CDR1 LGHDT and CDR2 YNNKEL come from the germline V gene (reference sequence). Between the trimmed V and J ends, which lost 4 bases and 3 bases, there was a span of 6 bases. As DNA, the CDR3 is TGTGCCAGCAGCCGAGACTACTATGGCTACACCTTC. Translated: CASSRDYYGYTF.

The gene calls are TRBV5-1 and TRBJ2-2; TRBD2 is a possible D gene (7 bases). The germline V and J ends were trimmed by 2 bases and 0 bases, with 14 bases remaining between them. The CDR3 totals 17 residues. The germline V gene encodes CDR1 SGHRS and CDR2 YFSETQ. The chain's CDR3 is CASSFNGGPSNTGELFF. DNA of the CDR3: TGCGCCAGCAGCTTTAACGGGGGGCCATCGAACACCGGGGAGCTGTTTTTT.

This clonotype was observed a handful of times. One end of the junction varies from germline; a read error may be responsible. The chain couples TRBV18 to TRBJ2-7; D remains unclear. The end of the DNA is better explained by TRBJ2-5, so the J call may be wrong. The CDR3 sequence is 13 residues long. CDR1 and CDR2 (germline): KGHSH, LQKENI. The CDR3 nucleotides read TGTGCCAGCGCACCAAGGGATCCGGGGACCCAGTACTTC. This translates into CASAPRDPGTQYF.

This clonotype was detected only once. One end of the junction varies from germline; a read error may be responsible. The chain couples TRBV7-9 to TRBJ1-6; the match to TRBD1 covers 9 bases. Germline CDR1 and CDR2: SEHNR and FQNEAQ (reference sequence). There are 16 residues in the CDR3. CDR3 residues: CASSSPGTGFNSPPHF. The CDR3 nucleotides read TGTGCCAGCAGCTCGCCCGGGACAGGGTTTAATTCACCCCCCCACTTT.

For this clonotype: A read error may explain this, as a much larger clone is one base away. V gene TRBV4-2 combines with J gene TRBJ2-6; 7 bases fit TRBD2. CDR3 length: 17 amino acids. Per the germline V gene, CDR1 is LGHNA and CDR2 is YNFKEQ. CDR3 DNA sequence: TGTGCCAACAGCCAAGATCGGGGAGGGAGTGGGGCCAACGTCCTGACTTTC. Protein sequence: CANSQDRGGSGANVLTF.

The chain couples TRBV20-1 to TRBJ1-1, with TRBD1 as a possible D gene (6 bases). V was pared by 1 base and J by 4 bases, with 10 bases between. From germline, CDR1 is DFQATT and CDR2 SNEGSKA (reference sequence). The length of the CDR3 is 13 residues. CDR3 coding DNA: TGCAGTGCTAGAGCGACAGGATCCACTGAAGCTTTCTTT. This gives the protein CSARATGSTEAFF.

The chain uses TRBV4-2 and TRBJ1-1; D remains unclear. The CDR3 extends over 15 amino acids. The germline V and J ends were trimmed by 0 bases and 0 bases, with 8 bases remaining between them. Germline CDR1 LGHNA, CDR2 YNFKEQ. The CDR3: CASSQEETVNTEAFF. In DNA form, the CDR3 reads TGTGCCAGCAGCCAAGAAGAGACGGTGAACACTGAAGCTTTCTTT.

This clonotype was seen repeatedly, ten times or more. The rearrangement uses TRBV12-3 or TRBV12-4 and TRBJ2-7; no clear D. This CDR3 has 12 amino acids. Trimming removed 5 bases at V and 2 bases at J, with 7 bases between. The CDR3 loop is CASSPYPYEQYF. For the CDR3, the DNA is TGTGCCAGCAGTCCCTATCCCTACGAGCAGTACTTC.

This rearrangement joins TRBV20-1 to TRBJ1-1, with D possibly TRBD1 on 5 matching bases. CDR3 size: 15 residues. Germline-derived CDR1 and CDR2 are DFQATT and SNEGSKA (reference sequence). V was cut by 5 bases and J by 1 base, with 17 bases left in between. The CDR3, as DNA: TGCAGTGCTCACGGGACCGGAGGAAGGAACACTGAAGCTTTCTTT. Encoded protein: CSAHGTGGRNTEAFF.

This rearrangement joins TRBV6-2 or TRBV6-3 to TRBJ1-4; the match to TRBD1 covers 9 bases. Germline V CDR1 and CDR2: MNHEY, SVGEGT. J was trimmed by 7 bases and V by 7 bases; bases with no gene match: 7. The CDR3 sequence is 14 residues long. The CDR3 DNA reads as TGTGCCAGCAACGCCGGGACAGGGTCTGAAAAACTGTTTTTT. Residues: CASNAGTGSEKLFF.